These 26 T cell receptor beta chains came from one sample sequenced in a study of T-cell memory formation after mild COVID-19. MiXCR was run by TCRdb on the 5' RACE reads, yielding one entry per CDR3 protein. Of about 130,000 distinct CDR3 sequences detected, 15% to 20% appear once; the ten largest clones hold roughly 5.3%. Sequencing was performed on PBMCs or a T cell subset sorted from them (not recorded which). The source of these receptors is a man aged 18-30 years who had mild COVID-19 (a few samples of this study predate the infection). Cell type and time point are not known.

The genes are TRBV5-1 and TRBJ2-1; D perhaps matches TRBD2 (7 bases). Trimming removed 3 bases from V and 8 bases from J, with 21 bases in between. CDR3 size: 16 residues. Per the germline V gene, CDR1 is SGHRS and CDR2 is YFSETQ. The CDR3 loop reads CASSSVGGPTSDEQFF. The CDR3 coding sequence is TGCGCCAGCAGCTCAGTGGGGGGGCCGACGTCCGATGAGCAGTTCTTC.

The V gene is TRBV5-1, the J gene TRBJ2-2; 12 bases are a match to TRBD1. Germline V lookup: CDR1 SGHRS, CDR2 YFSETQ. This CDR3 has 17 amino acids. Germline trimming cut 2 bases from V and 4 bases from J; bases unmatched to any gene: 6. CDR3: CASSLQGTGGTTGELFF. The CDR3 DNA reads as TGCGCCAGCAGCTTACAAGGGACAGGGGGCACCACCGGGGAGCTGTTTTTT.

The chain couples TRBV11-2 to TRBJ1-1, with D possibly TRBD1 on 6 matching bases. The CDR3 contains 14 residues. Trimming cost V 6 bases and J 6 bases, with 17 bases left between them. Germline V CDR1 and CDR2: SGHAT, FQNNGV. The CDR3 is CASRTEAGAAEAFF. The CDR3 nucleotides are TGTGCCAGCAGGACGGAGGCGGGGGCCGCTGAAGCTTTCTTT.

The rearrangement links TRBV7-2 to TRBJ2-4, with D possibly TRBD2 on 6 matching bases. V lost 5 bases to trimming and J lost 1 base, with 12 bases between them. The CDR3 runs to 15 residues. Germline lookup yields CDR1 SGHTA and CDR2 FQGNSA. The CDR3 coding sequence is TGTGCCAGCAGCGTCAGCGGAGGGGCCAAAAACATTCAGTACTTC. It yields the protein CASSVSGGAKNIQYF.

This clonotype was counted between two and nine times. The chain uses TRBV5-4 and TRBJ2-5; D not certain. This CDR3 is built from 13 residues. From germline, CDR1 is SGHNT and CDR2 YYREEE (reference sequence). Trimming pared 4 bases from V and 5 bases from J, leaving 12 bases between. The CDR3 reads CASSQSQEETQYF. CDR3 nucleotide sequence: TGTGCCAGCAGCCAGAGTCAAGAGGAGACCCAGTACTTC.

This clonotype occurred once. The V gene is TRBV27, the J gene TRBJ2-5; no firm D call. Germline-derived CDR1 and CDR2 are MNHEY and SMNVEV (reference sequence). The CDR3 loop spans 13 amino acids. The ends were cut back, 4 bases at V and 2 bases at J, with 8 bases in the middle. Here the CDR3 DNA reads TGTGCCAGCAGTTCCCGCCTGCAAGAGACCCAGTACTTC. This translates into CASSSRLQETQYF.

The V and J genes are TRBV7-2 and TRBJ2-5; 13 bases are shared with TRBD2. The CDR3 contains 18 residues. Germline V gives CDR1 SGHTA, CDR2 FQGNSA. The V and J ends lost 0 bases and 1 base, in that order; junction bases with no gene match: 5. The CDR3 loop is CASSLALGLAGSQETQYF. CDR3 DNA sequence: TGTGCCAGCAGCTTAGCGCTGGGACTAGCGGGGAGCCAAGAGACCCAGTACTTC.

This clonotype was seen only a few times. The chain couples TRBV6-2 or TRBV6-3 to TRBJ1-5, with no clear D. The CDR3 covers 14 residues. The V gene's germline CDR1 is MNHEY and CDR2 SVGEGT. The V gene lost 5 bases and the J gene lost 3 bases, with 11 bases spanning the gap. CDR3 sequence: CASSTLPTNQPQHF. Written as DNA, the CDR3 is TGTGCCAGCAGTACCCTCCCGACCAATCAGCCCCAGCATTTT.

There are a few counts of this clonotype. The chain has TRBV6-5 and TRBJ1-2; D gene ambiguous. There are 12 residues in the CDR3. Per the germline V gene, CDR1 is MNHEY and CDR2 is SVGAGI. Trimming took 6 bases from V and 4 from J, leaving 9 bases between them. The CDR3 spells CASRGRAYGYTF. The CDR3, as DNA: TGTGCCAGCAGAGGCAGAGCCTATGGCTACACCTTC.

The chain is built from TRBV6-1 and TRBJ1-5, with TRBD1 identical over 10 bases. The J segment lost 4 bases and the V segment lost 7 bases, leaving 7 bases of the junction unmatched. CDR1 is MNHNS, CDR2 SASEGT, per germline. CDR3 length: 15 amino acids. In DNA, the CDR3 is TGTGCCAGCACCCCGGACAGGGGGGGAAATCAGCCCCAGCATTTT. Amino acids: CASTPDRGGNQPQHF.

At least ten counts were recorded for this clonotype. The chain has TRBV24-1 and TRBJ1-5; D is perhaps TRBD1 (5 bases). Germline CDR1 KGHDR, CDR2 SFDVKD. V lost 4 bases, J lost 5 bases, and 11 bases lay in between. The CDR3 has 14 amino acids. CDR3 region: CATSDAGTYQPQHF. CDR3 bases: TGTGCCACCAGTGACGCGGGGACGTATCAGCCCCAGCATTTT.

The CDR3 coding sequence is TGCAGTGCTAGAGACCCCGGCCCCGCCCGGGGAGAGACCCAGTACTTC. This codes for CSARDPGPARGETQYF. The rearrangement uses TRBV20-1 and TRBJ2-5; TRBD2 might be the D (5 bases). The V and J ends lost 0 bases and 4 bases respectively, with 18 bases between them. The CDR3 is 16 residues long. Germline CDR1 DFQATT, CDR2 SNEGSKA (reference sequence).

This clonotype has only a few counts. J is TRBJ1-2 and V is TRBV4-2; the match to TRBD1 covers 9 bases. The trim removed 4 bases at V and 2 bases at J, leaving 5 bases unmatched. This CDR3 is 15 amino acids long. The germline CDR1 and CDR2 sequences are LGHNA and YNFKEQ. CDR3: CASSPGQGVNYGYTF. DNA of the CDR3: TGTGCCAGCAGCCCGGGACAGGGAGTAAACTATGGCTACACCTTC.

This clonotype has only a few counts. The chain joins TRBV20-1 to TRBJ2-1; D gene ambiguous. Germline-derived CDR1 and CDR2 are DFQATT and SNEGSKA (reference sequence). This CDR3 comprises 16 residues. The V gene lost 1 base and the J gene lost 10 bases, with 23 bases spanning the gap. The CDR3 sequence: CSARAKLPVSGREQFF. For the CDR3, the DNA is TGCAGTGCTAGAGCTAAGCTCCCGGTTAGTGGCAGAGAGCAGTTCTTC.

V and J are TRBV5-1 and TRBJ2-3, with a tentative D call TRBD2 (6 bases). The CDR3 length is 16 residues. Trimming left V 4 bases short and J 0 bases short, with 15 bases between. From germline, CDR1 is SGHRS and CDR2 YFSETQ. The DNA for the CDR3 is TGCGCCAGCAGCAACTGGGACTTTTTCAGCACAGATACGCAGTATTTT. This translates into CASSNWDFFSTDTQYF.

CDR3 in amino acids: CASSLEAGGPTGANVLTF. The CDR3 bases are TGCGCCAGCAGCTTGGAGGCGGGGGGGCCTACTGGGGCCAACGTCCTGACTTTC. This chain links TRBV5-1 with TRBJ2-6; TRBD2 matches at 9 bases. The CDR3 has 18 residues. Germline CDR1 reads SGHRS; CDR2 reads YFSETQ. With V trimmed by 0 bases and J by 2 bases, 6 bases remained unmatched. The complete variable domain, with remaining parts taken from reference TRBV5-1 and TRBJ2-6, reads KAGVTQTPRYLIKTRGQQVTLSCSPISGHRSVSWYQQTPGQGLQFLFEYFSETQRNKGNFPGRFSGRQFSNSRSEMNVSTLELGDSALYLCASSLEAGGPTGANVLTFGAGSRLTVL.

This clonotype was seen once. V and J are TRBV5-1 and TRBJ1-1; D is undetermined. The CDR3 covers 13 residues. The germline V and J ends were trimmed by 2 bases and 0 bases, with 5 bases remaining between them. Germline CDR1 is SGHRS and CDR2 is YFSETQ. This CDR3 is CASSFALNTEAFF. CDR3 nucleotide sequence: TGCGCCAGCAGCTTCGCACTGAACACTGAAGCTTTCTTT.

V is TRBV7-9 and J is TRBJ2-1; 13 bases agree with TRBD2. V dropped 5 bases and J dropped 3; count of bases not matched to a gene: 7. The CDR3 is made up of 17 amino acids. Germline-derived CDR1 and CDR2 are SEHNR and FQNEAQ (reference sequence). The CDR3 protein is CASSTRLAGGLYNEQFF. The CDR3 nucleotides read TGTGCCAGCAGCACAAGACTAGCGGGGGGCCTCTACAATGAGCAGTTCTTC.

This clonotype was found many times. V usage is TRBV4-3 and J usage is TRBJ1-2, with D unresolved. V was clipped by 0 bases and J by 4 bases, with 9 bases between them. Germline V lookup: CDR1 LGHNA, CDR2 YSLEER. This CDR3 region has 14 residues. DNA of the CDR3: TGCGCCAGCAGCCAAGAACGGTGGACCTATGGCTACACCTTC. Protein product: CASSQERWTYGYTF.

This clonotype has a single count. The genes are TRBV3-2 and TRBJ2-1; no check of the table's D call, TRBD1, against the DNA was made. TRBV3-2 is marked as a pseudogene. The CDR3 totals 16 residues. In nucleotides, the CDR3 is TGTGCCAGCAGCCACGGACTGTCGAGCTCCTACAATGAGCAGTTCTTC. Amino acid sequence: CASSHGLSSSYNEQFF.

The chain is built from TRBV7-2 and TRBJ2-2; tentative D call: TRBD2 (5 bases). Trimming stripped 5 bases from V and 6 bases from J, with 16 bases between. CDR3 length: 15 residues. Germline V gives CDR1 SGHTA, CDR2 FQGNSA. The CDR3 nucleotides are TGTGCCAGCAGCCCGCCGGGCGTCGGGGCCGGGGAGCTGTTTTTT. Translation gives CASSPPGVGAGELFF.

The chain has TRBV5-1 and TRBJ2-5, with D possibly matching TRBD2 (6 bases). Trimming removed 4 bases from V and 5 bases from J, with 15 bases in between. The CDR3 length is 14 residues. Germline V gives CDR1 SGHRS, CDR2 YFSETQ. CDR3 amino acids: CASSPGLPRETQYF. DNA of the CDR3: TGCGCCAGCAGCCCGGGACTCCCACGCGAGACCCAGTACTTC. Complete variable domain (other parts from reference TRBV5-1 and TRBJ2-5): KAGVTQTPRYLIKTRGQQVTLSCSPISGHRSVSWYQQTPGQGLQFLFEYFSETQRNKGNFPGRFSGRQFSNSRSEMNVSTLELGDSALYLCASSPGLPRETQYFGPGTRLLVL.

V usage is TRBV6-2 or TRBV6-3 and J usage is TRBJ1-5, with 10 bases identical to TRBD1. V dropped 6 bases and J dropped 7; count of bases not matched to a gene: 3. Germline V gene data show CDR1 as MNHEY and CDR2 as SVGEGT. The CDR3 is 13 amino acids. Written as DNA, the CDR3 is TGTGCCAGCAGGGACAGGGGGGACCAGCCCCAGCATTTT. Amino acids: CASRDRGDQPQHF.

This clonotype has a handful of counts. V and J are TRBV7-3 and TRBJ2-1; TRBD2 agrees at 7 bases. Germline CDR1 reads SGHTA; CDR2 reads FQGTGA. This CDR3 contains 14 residues. V gave up 5 bases and J gave up 10 bases; unmatched junction bases: 11. As DNA, the CDR3 is TGTGCCAGCAGCCCGCCGGGCGGGGGAGGAGAGCAGTTCTTC. Translated, it gives CASSPPGGGGEQFF.

V and J are TRBV6-1 and TRBJ2-5, with TRBD1 as a possible D gene (6 bases). Trimming removed 3 bases from V and 5 bases from J, with 10 bases in between. Looked up from germline, CDR1 is MNHNS and CDR2 is SASEGT. The CDR3 runs 13 residues. CDR3 region: CASSETGSETQYF. Written as DNA, the CDR3 is TGTGCCAGCAGTGAGACAGGCTCGGAGACCCAGTACTTC.

The chain links TRBV6-6 to TRBJ2-1; D perhaps matches TRBD1 (6 bases). This CDR3 spans 16 amino acids. With 2 bases removed from V and 8 bases from J, the gap between germline ends came to 19 bases. From germline, CDR1 is MNHNY and CDR2 SVGAGI (reference sequence). CDR3 nucleotides: TGTGCCAGCAGTTACCAAGGGGGAGCCTCCAATCATGAGCAGTTCTTC. Amino acids: CASSYQGGASNHEQFF.